This is a list of T cell receptor beta chains from one sample in a study of T cell changes during pregnancy in multiple sclerosis. Sequencing used immunoSEQ multiplex PCR; TCRdb keeps in-frame clones, though not all of them. The table lists approximately 100,000 clones, roughly 90% of them singletons. The specimen was peripheral blood, collected after pregnancy. These TCRs come from a female donor with multiple sclerosis, enrolled in a pregnancy study. Each CDR3 is given with its conserved first and last residue. A D gene is named only where the DNA matches it firmly. Clone size is shown for a subset of rows, as once, few, many or a class of expanded clone.

TGTGCCAGCAGCTTTAGCGAGAATCAGCCCCAGCATTTT,CASSFSENQPQHF,-,TRBV7-9,-,TRBJ1-5
TGTGCCAGCAGCCCTGCTAGCGGGGAGGCCGAGCAGTACTTC,CASSPASGEAEQYF,TRBD2,TRBV7-6,-,TRBJ2-7
TGTGCCAGCAGCTTAGGGTGGACAGGGCGAAATGAGCAGTTCTTC,CASSLGWTGRNEQFF,TRBD1,TRBV11-2,-,TRBJ2-1
TGTGCCACCAGCAGAGCGGCAGGCCGGAACACCGGGGAGCTGTTTTTT,CATSRAAGRNTGELFF,-,TRBV15,-,TRBJ2-2
TGTGCCAGCAGCTCGGTTGACACCATATATTTT,CASSSVDTIYF,-,TRBV7-9,-,TRBJ1-3
TGTGCCAGCAGCCGCGGGGCTCCCCTTGAGGGCGAGCAGTACTTC,CASSRGAPLEGEQYF,-,TRBV7-8,-,TRBJ2-7
TGTGCCAGCAGTTACTCGTGGGGAGAGGACACTGAAGCTTTCTTT,CASSYSWGEDTEAFF,-,TRBV6-5,-,TRBJ1-1
TGTGCCAGCAGGTCAGCGGGGGGGCTGACGGAGCAGTACTTC,CASRSAGGLTEQYF,TRBD2,TRBV13,-,TRBJ2-7
TGTGCCAGCAGTTACTCGAGGGGGGGCGGGGAGCTGTTTTTT,CASSYSRGGGELFF,-,TRBV6-5,-,TRBJ2-2
TGCGCCAGCAGTACAGCCAGGGGTACTTTTCCGAACACTGAAGCTTTCTTT,CASSTARGTFPNTEAFF,-,TRBV10-2,-,TRBJ1-1
TGTGCCAGTAGTCCCCCCCCCTCCAGCAATCAGCCCCAGCATTTT,CASSPPPSSNQPQHF,-,TRBV19,-,TRBJ1-5
TGTGCCAGCAGCTCGAGGGGGCGCGTGAATGAAAAACTGTTTTTT,CASSSRGRVNEKLFF,TRBD1,TRBV5-4,-,TRBJ1-4
TGCGCCAGCAGCTTGGCTGGGACAGGGGTGTCCTACGAGCAGTACTTC,CASSLAGTGVSYEQYF,TRBD1,TRBV5-1,-,TRBJ2-7
TGTGCCAGCAGCTTAGTACTCCGAGAGACCCAGTACTTC,CASSLVLRETQYF,-,TRBV7-2,once,TRBJ2-5
TGTGCCAGTAGTTTGGGGGGGGCGATGGTGAATGAGCAGTTCTTC,CASSLGGAMVNEQFF,-,TRBV19,-,TRBJ2-1
TGTGCCAGCAGCTTTAGGGGGCAGAGAACTGAAGCTTTCTTT,CASSFRGQRTEAFF,TRBD1,TRBV5-6,once,TRBJ1-1
TGTGCCAGCAGATTTAGCGGGGGGGCCTACGATACGCAGTATTTT,CASRFSGGAYDTQYF,TRBD2,TRBV5-4,-,TRBJ2-3
TGTGCCAGCAGTTTATATCATGGGGGGTACAATGAGCAGTTCTTC,CASSLYHGGYNEQFF,-,TRBV27,-,TRBJ2-1
TGTGCCAGCAGGACAGGGACCTACGAGCAGTACTTC,CASRTGTYEQYF,TRBD1,TRBV2,many,TRBJ2-7
TGTGCCAGCAGCTTAATCCCAGGGTATGGGAACACTGAAGCTTTCTTT,CASSLIPGYGNTEAFF,-,TRBV7-8,-,TRBJ1-1
TGTGCCAGCAGCCTAGGGGAAACCTACGAGCAGTACTTC,CASSLGETYEQYF,-,TRBV6-6,-,TRBJ2-7
TGTGCCAGCAGCATCGGCACAGATACGCAGTATTTT,CASSIGTDTQYF,-,TRBV11-3,-,TRBJ2-3
TGTGCCAGCACCGACAGGGGATTGGTTGAAAAACTGTTTTTT,CASTDRGLVEKLFF,TRBD1,TRBV6-1,-,TRBJ1-4
TGTGCCATCAGTGACGGGTTTTACGAGCAGTACTTC,CAISDGFYEQYF,-,TRBV10-3,-,TRBJ2-7
TGTGCCAGCAGCCCGGCTAGCGGGGGGCCCCATACGCAGTATTTT,CASSPASGGPHTQYF,TRBD2,TRBV7-3,-,TRBJ2-3
TGCGCCAGCAGCCCGGGGTGGCGGGGTGAATCAGATACGCAGTATTTT,CASSPGWRGESDTQYF,-,TRBV5-1,-,TRBJ2-3
TGTGCCATCAGTGAGTCGAGGCGGGACAGGTCGAACACTGAAGCTTTCTTT,CAISESRRDRSNTEAFF,TRBD1,TRBV10-3,-,TRBJ1-1